A single sample is the source of the 16 T cell receptor beta chains below, sequenced in a study of blood T cell repertoires in COVID-19. Profiled with immunoSEQ multiplex PCR; TCRdb holds only in-frame clones, not every one. The data show tens of thousands of clones, about 80% seen once. Sequences were obtained from peripheral blood. These receptors all stem from a woman in her 70s with acute or convalescent COVID-19.

CDR3 sequence: CSATQTGVYGYTF. DNA of the CDR3: TGCAGCGCCACTCAAACAGGGGTCTATGGCTACACCTTC. V is TRBV29-1 and J is TRBJ1-2, with 7 nucleotides matching TRBD1. The CDR3 length is 13 residues. V shed 7 bases, J shed 4 bases, and the junction held 9 bases outside the gene matches. In germline, CDR1 is SQVTM, CDR2 ANQGSEA.

The chain links TRBV6-5 to TRBJ1-2; D is possibly TRBD1 (6 bases). The CDR3 extends over 12 amino acids. CDR1 is MNHEY, CDR2 SVGAGI, per germline. The V end was cut by 11 bases, the J end by 1 base, with 11 bases between. CDR3 in DNA: TGTGCCGGCCGGGACATTAACTATGGCTACACCTTC. It is translated as CAGRDINYGYTF.

The chain joins TRBV29-1 to TRBJ2-1, with D unresolved. CDR1 is SQVTM and CDR2 is ANQGSEA in the germline V gene. Trimming took 7 bases from V and 5 from J, leaving 6 bases between them. The CDR3 contains 10 residues. The CDR3: CSAANNEQFF. The CDR3 region has the DNA TGCAGCGCCGCGAACAATGAGCAGTTCTTC.

This clone came up once. This rearrangement joins TRBV6-5 to TRBJ1-4; D is undetermined. The V gene lost 4 bases and the J gene lost 3 bases, with 15 bases spanning the gap. CDR1 MNHEY and CDR2 SVGAGI come from the germline V gene. The CDR3 consists of 16 residues. CDR3 protein: CASSLDGKRANEKLFF. DNA for the CDR3: TGTGCCAGCAGTTTAGACGGGAAGCGGGCTAATGAAAAACTGTTTTTT.

The V call is TRBV10-2, the J call TRBJ2-4; 10 bases match TRBD1. This CDR3 is built from 16 residues. The germline gives CDR1 WSHSY, CDR2 SAAADI. J gave up 6 bases and V 4 bases, and 9 bases lay outside the gene matches. CDR3 bases: TGCGCCAGCAGTGGGGGGGACAGGGGCCAACTAAACATTCAGTACTTC. It translates to CASSGGDRGQLNIQYF.

This clone showed up just a few times. The chain combines TRBV7-9 with TRBJ2-7; 8 bases are shared with TRBD2. CDR3 length: 17 residues. CDR1 and CDR2 (germline): SEHNR, FQNEAQ (reference sequence). V lost 4 bases and J lost 5; bases outside the gene matches: 16. The CDR3 region has the DNA TGTGCCAGCAGCTCTTTGTCGGGAGGGCCGGTAGTGGACGAGCAGTACTTC. This translates into CASSSLSGGPVVDEQYF.

The chain carries TRBV7-2 and TRBJ2-5, with 12 bases that match TRBD2. Germline V gene data show CDR1 as SGHTA and CDR2 as FQGNSA. The CDR3 sequence is 15 residues long. V shed 5 bases and J 5 bases; nucleotides not matched to a gene: 6. The CDR3 spells CASSPTSGSGETQYF. In nucleotides, the CDR3 is TGTGCCAGCAGCCCGACTAGCGGGAGCGGGGAGACCCAGTACTTC.

This clone has more than one count but fewer than ten. The chain joins TRBV20-1 to TRBJ2-7; D gene ambiguous. Germline CDR1 is DFQATT and CDR2 is SNEGSKA (reference sequence). The CDR3 contains 12 residues. Deletions cut 3 bases from V and 1 base from J, with 7 bases between. The CDR3 loop is CSASSQSYEQYF. In DNA, the CDR3 is TGCAGTGCTAGTTCACAGTCCTACGAGCAGTACTTC.

Regarding this clone: At one end the junction does not follow the germline gene, possibly because of a read error. J is TRBJ1-4 and V is TRBV10-3, with D possibly TRBD1 on 6 matching bases. Germline V lookup: CDR1 ENHRY, CDR2 SYGVKD. CDR3 length: 14 amino acids. CDR3 sequence reads: CATSEQGNNEKLFF. The CDR3 DNA sequence: TGTGCCACCAGTGAACAGGGAAATAATGAAAAACTGTTTTTT.

The count of this clone is one. The gene calls are TRBV28 and TRBJ1-4, with 8 nucleotides matching TRBD1. V gave up 3 bases and J gave up 8 bases; unmatched junction bases: 5. Germline CDR1 reads MDHEN; CDR2 reads SYDVKM. This CDR3 is built from 14 residues. CDR3 in DNA: TGTGCCAGCAGTTTCTTGGACAGGGACGAAAAACTGTTTTTT. Residues: CASSFLDRDEKLFF.

This clone was seen only a few times. The chain has TRBV27 and TRBJ1-2; possible D gene TRBD1, 6 bases. The V end was cut by 5 bases, the J end by 4 bases, with 11 bases between. CDR3 length: 13 amino acids. Germline V gene lookup returns CDR1 MNHEY and CDR2 SMNVEV (reference sequence). The CDR3 DNA sequence: TGTGCCAGCAGTGCGGTCAGGGGCTATGGCTACACCTTC. Translating gives CASSAVRGYGYTF.

The CDR3 sequence: CASSSGQGDYNEQFF. DNA for the CDR3: TGTGCCAGCAGCTCGGGACAGGGAGACTACAATGAGCAGTTCTTC. The J gene is TRBJ2-1, the V gene TRBV5-4; TRBD1 matches at 9 bases. This CDR3 has 15 residues. In germline, CDR1 is SGHNT, CDR2 YYREEE (reference sequence). V shed 3 bases, J shed 3 bases, and the junction held 4 bases outside the gene matches.

The V and J genes are TRBV2 and TRBJ2-7, with 14 bases matching TRBD2. The V gene end was trimmed by 6 bases and the J gene end by 4 bases; junction bases not matched to a gene: 11. Germline V gene lookup returns CDR1 SNHLY and CDR2 FYNNEI. The CDR3 is 17 amino acids. DNA of the CDR3: TGTGCCAGCAGCGAACCGACTAGCGGGGGGGCTTCGTACGAGCAGTACTTC. It codes for CASSEPTSGGASYEQYF.

V gene TRBV28 combines with J gene TRBJ2-3; D not resolved. Germline values: CDR1 MDHEN, CDR2 SYDVKM. The ends were cut back, 5 bases at V and 0 bases at J, with 9 bases in the middle. The CDR3 is made up of 14 amino acids. CDR3 amino acids: CASSALSSTDTQYF. The CDR3 DNA sequence: TGTGCCAGCAGTGCTCTATCTAGCACAGATACGCAGTATTTT.

V gene TRBV7-2 combines with J gene TRBJ2-2, with D possibly being TRBD2 (6 bases). CDR1 SGHTA and CDR2 FQGNSA come from the germline V gene. The CDR3 has 14 amino acids. V lost 5 bases, J lost 7 bases, and 14 bases lay in between. In nucleotides, the CDR3 is TGTGCCAGCAGCCGGGGAGGCGGTCACGGGGAGCTGTTTTTT. As protein: CASSRGGGHGELFF.

The chain recombines TRBV11-1 with TRBJ2-1, with D tentatively TRBD2 (6 bases). The V gene's germline CDR1 is SGHAT and CDR2 FQDESV (reference sequence). The V end was cut by 3 bases, the J end by 8 bases, with 17 bases between. The CDR3 covers 15 residues. The CDR3 nucleotides read TGTGCCAGCAGCTTTCGGCTAGCGAAAGATTATGAGCAGTTCTTC. Amino acids: CASSFRLAKDYEQFF.